This T cell receptor beta chain was found in a study of identical twins. TCRdb analysed the 5' RACE reads with MiXCR anew, one entry per CDR3 protein. Of roughly 1.6 million distinct CDR3 sequences in the sample, about 30% were seen once. The germline gives CDR1 ENHRY, CDR2 SYGVKD. This CDR3 has 13 residues. Sequenced sample: cord blood. The V call is TRBV10-3, the J call TRBJ2-5, with D tentatively TRBD2 (5 bases). The J call is in doubt because the DNA end fits TRBJ2-4 better. This sequence originates from a newborn girl in good health. The CDR3 nucleotides are TGTGCCATCAGTGAGTCGGAGGCGGGCATTCAGTACTTC. Protein sequence: CAISESEAGIQYF.